The 21 T cell receptor beta chains given below trace back to one sample, sequenced in a study of shared clonotypes between healthy human individuals. Data came from immunoSEQ multiplex PCR; TCRdb stores just in-frame clones and leaves some out. The table shows around 690,000 clones, with about 90% occurring only once. The sample consisted of memory CD8+ T cells from PBMCs. Described subset: CD45RO+ cells pooled with CCR7-negative TemRA cells. The receptors derive from a man aged 18 to 29 in good health. Some clones in this sample may be carry-over from other donors' samples.

The chain couples TRBV4-1 to TRBJ2-1; tentative D call: TRBD2 (9 bases). V lost 3 bases and J lost 9, with 30 bases in between. The CDR3 totals 19 residues. The V gene's germline CDR1 is MGHRA and CDR2 YSYEKL. Here the CDR3 DNA reads TGCGCCAGCAGCCAGGACAGGGAGATAGCGGGAGTGGCGGGGGGTGAGCAGTTCTTC. It codes for CASSQDREIAGVAGGEQFF.

The rearrangement uses TRBV29-1 and TRBJ2-2; D uncertain. Trimming took 7 bases from V and 0 from J, leaving 15 bases between them. This CDR3 region has 15 residues. Germline CDR1 is SQVTM and CDR2 is ANQGSEA. Here the CDR3 DNA reads TGCAGCGCAAGAAAGACGGGTCCGAACACCGGGGAGCTGTTTTTT. This translates into CSARKTGPNTGELFF.

V usage is TRBV13 and J usage is TRBJ1-5; D gene ambiguous. CDR1 is PRHDT and CDR2 is FYEKMQ in the germline V gene (reference sequence). CDR3 length equals 13 residues. The germline V and J ends were trimmed by 1 base and 6 bases, with 7 bases remaining between them. The CDR3 DNA follows: TGTGCCAGCAGCTTAGACGGAGGTCAGCCCCAGCATTTT. It yields the protein CASSLDGGQPQHF.

V gene TRBV19 combines with J gene TRBJ1-5, with 9 bases aligning to TRBD1. Trimming took 6 bases from V and 9 from J; bases not matched to a gene: 6. The CDR3 length is 13 residues. Germline values: CDR1 LNHDA, CDR2 SQIVND (reference sequence). CDR3 in amino acids: CASSRQGVSPQHF. The CDR3 nucleotides read TGTGCCAGTAGCCGACAGGGGGTATCGCCCCAGCATTTT.

V gene TRBV28 combines with J gene TRBJ2-1, with a possible D match to TRBD2 (5 bases). CDR3 length: 12 amino acids. Trimming removed 5 bases from V and 10 bases from J, with 12 bases in between. The germline CDR1 and CDR2 sequences are MDHEN and SYDVKM. In DNA, the CDR3 is TGTGCCAGCAGTCCCCGGAGGAACGAGCAGTTCTTC. Protein product: CASSPRRNEQFF.

This chain joins TRBV4-1 and TRBJ2-5; D call uncertain. The CDR3 runs 13 residues. Trimming shortened V by 1 base and J by 2 bases, and 5 bases separated the two germline ends. Germline CDR1 and CDR2: MGHRA and YSYEKL. The CDR3: CASSQGPQETQYF. DNA for the CDR3: TGCGCCAGCAGCCAAGGACCGCAAGAGACCCAGTACTTC.

The chain joins TRBV30 to TRBJ1-1; 7 positions agree with TRBD1. The J segment lost 6 bases and the V segment lost 1 base, leaving 8 bases of the junction unmatched. This CDR3 spans 14 amino acids. The germline V gene encodes CDR1 GTSNPN and CDR2 SVGIG (reference sequence). The CDR3 sequence: CAWSASGGRPEAFF. CDR3 sequence (DNA): TGTGCCTGGAGTGCCTCAGGGGGTAGGCCTGAAGCTTTCTTT.

The chain employs TRBV15 and TRBJ1-4; TRBD1 matches at 7 bases. Germline loops: CDR1 LNHNV, CDR2 YYDKDF (reference sequence). V was pared by 5 bases and J by 8 bases, with 14 bases of the junction left unmatched. The CDR3 spans 16 residues. CDR3 nucleotide sequence: TGTGCCACCAGCGAAAATCACAGGGGCGGAGGGGAAAAACTGTTTTTT. Protein product: CATSENHRGGGEKLFF.

The V and J genes are TRBV9 and TRBJ2-3, with D perhaps TRBD2 (5 bases). Germline CDR1 SGDLS, CDR2 YYNGEE. The CDR3 is 14 amino acids. V shed 0 bases and J shed 2 bases, with 7 bases lying between them. For the CDR3, the DNA is TGTGCCAGCAGCGTAGACCTAGCCACAGATACGCAGTATTTT. This sequence encodes CASSVDLATDTQYF.

The V and J genes are TRBV11-3 and TRBJ2-1; 7 nucleotides line up with TRBD1. V trimming: 5 bases; J trimming: 4 bases; junction bases outside the gene matches: 20. Germline loops: CDR1 SGHNT, CDR2 YENEEA. CDR3 length: 19 residues. CDR3 residues: CASSPGDSSFSPFYNEQFF. CDR3 nucleotides: TGTGCCAGCAGCCCAGGGGACAGTTCGTTCTCTCCCTTTTACAATGAGCAGTTCTTC.

V gene TRBV27 combines with J gene TRBJ1-5; D remains ambiguous. Germline V gene data show CDR1 as MNHEY and CDR2 as SMNVEV (reference sequence). V was clipped by 0 bases and J by 4 bases, with 13 bases between them. The CDR3 loop spans 16 amino acids. In DNA form, the CDR3 reads TGTGCCAGCAGTTTATCGGGAGGTCTGGGAAATCAGCCCCAGCATTTT. It encodes CASSLSGGLGNQPQHF.

The V and J genes are TRBV7-9 and TRBJ2-1; the match to TRBD2 covers 9 bases. V trimming: 1 base; J trimming: 4 bases; junction bases outside the gene matches: 11. In germline, CDR1 is SEHNR, CDR2 FQNEAQ (reference sequence). There are 18 residues in the CDR3. The CDR3 sequence is CASSLGGGRALRYNEQFF. The DNA for the CDR3 is TGTGCCAGCAGCTTAGGAGGCGGGAGGGCCCTACGTTACAATGAGCAGTTCTTC.

This chain connects TRBV28 to TRBJ2-7, with D tentatively TRBD1 (5 bases). The CDR3 runs 16 residues. The V end lost 5 bases, the J end lost 2 bases, and 19 bases lay between the germline ends. Per germline, CDR1 MDHEN and CDR2 SYDVKM. The DNA for the CDR3 is TGTGCCAGCAGTCCTGAGGACATTTTGACGCCCTACGAGCAGTACTTC. Translated: CASSPEDILTPYEQYF.

This clone occurred once. The chain employs TRBV7-9 and TRBJ2-1, with TRBD2 identical over 12 bases. Germline V gene data show CDR1 as SEHNR and CDR2 as FQNEAQ (reference sequence). Trimming cost V 0 bases and J 4 bases; bases outside gene matches: 10. There are 19 residues in the CDR3. The CDR3 nucleotides read TGTGCCAGCAGCTTAGCACGACTAGCGGGAGCCCTATTATACAATGAGCAGTTCTTC. Translation: CASSLARLAGALLYNEQFF.

The V and J genes are TRBV6-5 and TRBJ2-3, with D perhaps TRBD1 (6 bases). Trimming shortened V by 5 bases and J by 2 bases, and 11 bases separated the two germline ends. The length of the CDR3 is 14 residues. CDR1 and CDR2 from the germline V gene are MNHEY and SVGAGI. For the CDR3, the DNA is TGTGCCAGCAGTACTTCAGGGGTCACAGATACGCAGTATTTT. This translates into CASSTSGVTDTQYF.

The chain carries TRBV9 and TRBJ2-2, with 7 bases that match TRBD2. CDR1 SGDLS and CDR2 YYNGEE come from the germline V gene. This CDR3 contains 16 residues. V was clipped by 0 bases and J by 0 bases; unmatched bases: 2. Written as DNA, the CDR3 is TGTGCCAGCAGCGTAGGCGGGAGAGCGAACACCGGGGAGCTGTTTTTT. Residues: CASSVGGRANTGELFF.

The chain joins TRBV6-1 to TRBJ2-5, with D possibly TRBD1 on 5 matching bases. V lost 4 bases, J lost 1 base, and 16 bases lay in between. In germline, CDR1 is MNHNS, CDR2 SASEGT. CDR3 length: 16 residues. The CDR3 sequence: CASSVFVRQSQETQYF. As DNA, the CDR3 is TGTGCCAGCAGTGTTTTTGTGAGACAGTCCCAAGAGACCCAGTACTTC.

The rearrangement uses TRBV19 and TRBJ2-5, with 7 positions matching TRBD1. After removal of 3 bases from V and 1 base from J, the junction contained 2 bases not matched to a gene. The CDR3 has 14 residues. Germline V gives CDR1 LNHDA, CDR2 SQIVND (reference sequence). In DNA form, the CDR3 reads TGTGCCAGTAGTATCAGGGGGACCCAAGAGACCCAGTACTTC. Translating it yields CASSIRGTQETQYF.

This clone came up once. The chain uses TRBV4-3 and TRBJ2-2; D possibly corresponds to TRBD2 (5 bases). Germline loops: CDR1 LGHNA, CDR2 YSLEER. Trimming cost V 0 bases and J 4 bases, with 12 bases left between them. This CDR3 region has 16 residues. The CDR3 here is CASSQDWRRTTGELFF. Here the CDR3 DNA reads TGCGCCAGCAGCCAAGATTGGAGGCGGACCACCGGGGAGCTGTTTTTT.

This clone appeared a single time. V usage is TRBV2 and J usage is TRBJ2-7; D ambiguous. Trimming removed 0 bases at V and 4 bases at J, with 13 bases between. The CDR3 runs to 15 residues. CDR1 is SNHLY and CDR2 is FYNNEI in the germline V gene. The CDR3 is CASSEATGAAYEQYF. In DNA, the CDR3 is TGTGCCAGCAGTGAAGCTACTGGCGCCGCTTACGAGCAGTACTTC.

The V gene is TRBV5-1, the J gene TRBJ2-7; D is possibly TRBD2 (6 bases). CDR3 length: 14 residues. Trimming took 0 bases from V and 6 from J, leaving 13 bases between them. Germline V CDR1 and CDR2: SGHRS, YFSETQ. This CDR3 reads CASSLDGSEAEQYF. DNA of the CDR3: TGCGCCAGCAGCTTGGACGGGAGTGAGGCCGAGCAGTACTTC.